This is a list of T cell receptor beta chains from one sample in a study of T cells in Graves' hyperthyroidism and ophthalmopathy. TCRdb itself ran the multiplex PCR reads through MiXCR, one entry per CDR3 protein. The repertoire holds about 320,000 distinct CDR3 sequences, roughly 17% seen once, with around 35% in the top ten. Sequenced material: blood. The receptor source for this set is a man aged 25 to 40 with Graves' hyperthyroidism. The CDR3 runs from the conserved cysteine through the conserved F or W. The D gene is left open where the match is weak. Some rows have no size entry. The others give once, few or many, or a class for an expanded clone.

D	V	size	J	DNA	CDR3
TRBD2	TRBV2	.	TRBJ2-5	TGTGCCAGCAGTGAACGGACTAGCGTCGCGGGGACCCAGTACTTC	CASSERTSVAGTQYF
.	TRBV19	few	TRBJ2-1	TGTGCCAGCAGCACCGGGACACCGAGCTCCTACAATGAGCAGTTCTTC	CASSTGTPSSYNEQFF
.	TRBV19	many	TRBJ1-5	TGTGCCAGTAGCCAATTCGATAATCAGCCCCAGCATTTT	CASSQFDNQPQHF
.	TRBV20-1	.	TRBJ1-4	TGCAGTGCTAGCCCGGGGCGCGCAACTAATGAAAAACTGTTTTTT	CSASPGRATNEKLFF
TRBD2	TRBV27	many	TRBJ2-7	TGTGCCAGCAGTTCCTACGAGGCGGGAGCGGTCAACGAGCAGTACTTC	CASSSYEAGAVNEQYF
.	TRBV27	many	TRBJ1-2	TGTGCCAGCAGTTTATATGGCTACACCTTC	CASSLYGYTF
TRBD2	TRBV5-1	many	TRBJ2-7	TGCGCCAGCAGCATCCTTAGCGGGACTAGCTCCTACGAGCAGTACTTC	CASSILSGTSSYEQYF
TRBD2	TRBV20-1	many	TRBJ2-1	TGCAGTGCTATAGCGGGCTCCTACAATGAGCAGTTCTTC	CSAIAGSYNEQFF
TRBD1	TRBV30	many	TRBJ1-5	TGTGCCCTGGACAGGGGGTTCAATCAGCCCCAGCATTTT	CALDRGFNQPQHF
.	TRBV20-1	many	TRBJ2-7	TGCAGTGCCACACTAGGGGATGGGTCCTACGAGCAGTACTTC	CSATLGDGSYEQYF
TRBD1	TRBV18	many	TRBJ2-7	TGTGCCAGCTCACCCATAACCGGGACAGTCTACGAGCAGTACTTC	CASSPITGTVYEQYF
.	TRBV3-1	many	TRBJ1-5	TGTGCCAGCAGCCAAACCGGGGGCGGGCAGCCCCAGCATTTT	CASSQTGGGQPQHF
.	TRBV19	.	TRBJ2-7	TGTGCCAGTAGTTCGGGCTTCTCCTACGAGCAGTACTTC	CASSSGFSYEQYF
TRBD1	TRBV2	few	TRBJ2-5	TGTGCCAGCAGTCTACAGGGGGCCGGGGAAGAGACCCAGTACTTC	CASSLQGAGEETQYF
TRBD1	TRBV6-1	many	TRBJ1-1	TGTGCCAGCAGTGAGGGGACAGGGAGGTTTGCTTTCTTT	CASSEGTGRFAFF
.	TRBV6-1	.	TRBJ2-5	TGTGCCAGCACCTCAGGGGCGTTTGAGACCCAGTACTTC	CASTSGAFETQYF
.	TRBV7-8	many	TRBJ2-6	TGTGCCAGCAGCCCAGGGTCCGGGGCCAACGTCCTGACTTTC	CASSPGSGANVLTF
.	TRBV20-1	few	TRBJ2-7	TGCAGTGCTACCGAAGGGGGAAGGGAGCAGTACTTC	CSATEGGREQYF
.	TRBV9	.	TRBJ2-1	TGTGCCAGCAGCGTAGGGGGGACCTACAATGAGCAGTTCTTC	CASSVGGTYNEQFF
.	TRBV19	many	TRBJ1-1	TGTGCCACCAAAGGACCGAGGAACACTGAAGCTTTCTTT	CATKGPRNTEAFF
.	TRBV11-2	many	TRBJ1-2	TGTGCCAGCAGCTTAGATCACAGAGGAGGTGGCTACACCTTC	CASSLDHRGGGYTF
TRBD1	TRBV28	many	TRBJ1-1	TGTGCCAGCACTTTCCGCACAGGGGGCCTCGCTGAAGCTTTCTTT	CASTFRTGGLAEAFF
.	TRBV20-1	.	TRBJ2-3	TGCAGTGCGCGAGGGAGCAGGGCGGGCACAGATACGCAGTATTTT	CSARGSRAGTDTQYF
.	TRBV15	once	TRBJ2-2	TGTGCCACCAGCAGAGGACAAATCACCGGGGAGCTGTTTTTT	CATSRGQITGELFF
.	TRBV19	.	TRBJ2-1	TGTGCCAGTAGTATCTCGTCCGTAACTGAGCAGTTCTTC	CASSISSVTEQFF
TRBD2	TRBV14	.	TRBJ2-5	TGTGCCAGCAGCCCGTCCGCCCTCTCCGATCTTAGCGGGAGAAAGGGACGGGAGACCCAGTACTTC	CASSPSALSDLSGRKGRETQYF
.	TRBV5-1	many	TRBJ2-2	TGCGCCAGCAGCTTGGTTTCCCCCCCCCCCGGGGAGCTGTTTTTT	CASSLVSPPPGELFF
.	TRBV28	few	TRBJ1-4	TGTGCCGTAAGGGGGGGTGTTGAAAAACTGTTTTTT	CAVRGGVEKLFF
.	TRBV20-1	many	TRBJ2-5	TGCAGTGCTACAAATCAGGGGGAGACCCAGTACTTC	CSATNQGETQYF
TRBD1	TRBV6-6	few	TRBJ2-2	TGTGCCAGCAGTTACACCCTACAGGGGGCGCTCCCCGGGGAGCTGTTTTTT	CASSYTLQGALPGELFF
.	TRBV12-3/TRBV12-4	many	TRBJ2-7	TGTGCCAGCAGTTTGCTAGGGGACCGGGAGGAGCAGTACTTC	CASSLLGDREEQYF
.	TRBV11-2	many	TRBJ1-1	TGTGCCAGCATTCCGGGCGGCAGGGATGGTACTGAAGCTTTCTTT	CASIPGGRDGTEAFF
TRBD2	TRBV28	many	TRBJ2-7	TGTGCCGTGGGCGAAGCGGGACTTTACGAGCAGTACTTC	CAVGEAGLYEQYF